Shown below are 14 T cell receptor beta chains from a single sample sequenced in a study of blood T cell repertoires in COVID-19. Profiling relied on immunoSEQ multiplex PCR, and the TCRdb table lists in-frame clones only, not all of them. The table records approximately 250,000 clones, 88% of them present only once. The specimen sequenced was PBMCs or T cells enriched from blood (not recorded which). These TCRs come from a woman aged 55 to 70 in a cohort exposed to, infected with or recovered from COVID-19 (not recorded which).

The chain links TRBV3-1 (or the pseudogene TRBV3-2) to TRBJ1-2, with 9 bases fitting TRBD1. CDR3 length: 15 residues. Unmatched junction bases numbered 6, after V lost 5 bases and J lost 2 bases. Germline V gene sequence: CDR1 LGHDT, CDR2 YNNKEL (reference sequence). The CDR3 DNA follows: TGTGCCAGCAGCGTACAGGGGGCGCAAAACTATGGCTACACCTTC. The encoded protein is CASSVQGAQNYGYTF.

The V gene is TRBV7-6, the J gene TRBJ1-4; TRBD1 aligns across 7 bases. The J segment lost 7 bases and the V segment lost 5 bases, leaving 10 bases of the junction unmatched. The CDR3 has 15 residues. From germline, CDR1 is SGHVS and CDR2 FNYEAQ. CDR3 DNA: TGTGCCAGCAGCCCTACGGGACAGTCTACTGAAAAACTGTTTTTT. Its protein is CASSPTGQSTEKLFF.

The chain is built from TRBV4-2 and TRBJ2-7, with TRBD2 identical over 13 bases. The CDR3 consists of 18 residues. Germline V gene data show CDR1 as LGHNA and CDR2 as YNFKEQ. Unmatched junction bases numbered 7, after V lost 1 base and J lost 1 base. The DNA for the CDR3 is TGTGCCAGCAGCCAAGGAGGACTAGCGGGAGTCGGGTCCTACGAGCAGTACTTC. This encodes CASSQGGLAGVGSYEQYF.

The gene calls are TRBV15 and TRBJ1-2; D possibly corresponds to TRBD1 (5 bases). The V and J ends lost 1 base and 0 bases respectively, with 15 bases between them. The CDR3 loop spans 17 amino acids. Looked up from germline, CDR1 is LNHNV and CDR2 is YYDKDF (reference sequence). Here the CDR3 reads CATSRGEALGANYGYTF. DNA of the CDR3: TGTGCCACCAGCAGAGGGGAGGCCCTAGGGGCTAACTATGGCTACACCTTC.

This clone was counted ten times or more. CDR3 DNA: TGTGCCAGCAGTGAAGTAGGAGGGACTCAGCCCCAGCATTTT. This sequence encodes CASSEVGGTQPQHF. V is TRBV6-1 and J is TRBJ1-5; D might be TRBD1 (5 bases). Germline-derived CDR1 and CDR2 are MNHNS and SASEGT. With 1 base removed from V and 6 bases from J, the gap between germline ends came to 10 bases. This CDR3 spans 14 amino acids.

The rearrangement links TRBV11-2 to TRBJ1-1, with 7 bases matching TRBD1. This CDR3 region has 13 residues. V trimming: 5 bases; J trimming: 6 bases; junction bases outside the gene matches: 6. Germline CDR1 and CDR2: SGHAT and FQNNGV. The DNA of the CDR3 is TGTGCCAGCAGCCAAGACAGGGCGGCTGAAGCTTTCTTT. Translation gives CASSQDRAAEAFF.

This rearrangement joins TRBV7-3 to TRBJ2-5; 14 nucleotides line up with TRBD2. The CDR3 has 16 residues. J was trimmed by 4 bases and V by 5 bases; bases with no gene match: 6. From germline, CDR1 is SGHTA and CDR2 FQGTGA. CDR3 residues: CASSPTGTSGRETQYF. The DNA of the CDR3 is TGTGCCAGCAGCCCTACGGGGACTAGCGGGAGAGAGACCCAGTACTTC.

The V and J genes are TRBV7-8 and TRBJ1-4, with D uncertain. This CDR3 region has 15 residues. Trimming took 1 base from V and 0 from J, leaving 6 bases between them. CDR1 is SGHVS and CDR2 is FQNEAQ in the germline V gene. The CDR3: CASSLDSATNEKLFF. The CDR3 nucleotides are TGTGCCAGCAGCTTAGACAGTGCAACTAATGAAAAACTGTTTTTT.

The genes are TRBV29-1 and TRBJ2-3, with D unresolved. Trimming took 8 bases from V and 4 from J, leaving 10 bases between them. The CDR3 length is 11 residues. Germline assignment: CDR1 SQVTM and CDR2 ANQGSEA. CDR3 residues: CSYLVSDTQYF. CDR3 coding DNA: TGCAGCTATCTAGTATCAGATACGCAGTATTTT.

The chain has TRBV3-1 (or the pseudogene TRBV3-2) and TRBJ1-4, with a weak D call TRBD1 (6 bases). The CDR3 spans 15 residues. In germline, CDR1 is LGHDT, CDR2 YNNKEL (reference sequence). V was trimmed by 3 bases and J by 3 bases, leaving 11 bases between them. The CDR3 is CASSQGGPANEKLFF. For the CDR3, the DNA is TGTGCCAGCAGCCAGGGGGGGCCGGCTAATGAAAAACTGTTTTTT.

The chain joins TRBV5-1 to TRBJ2-2; 8 bases agree with TRBD2. The V gene end was trimmed by 0 bases and the J gene end by 5 bases; junction bases not matched to a gene: 9. Germline lookup yields CDR1 SGHRS and CDR2 YFSETQ. The CDR3 totals 17 residues. The CDR3 nucleotides read TGCGCCAGCAGCTTGGGGTCCACTAGCGGCGGGACCGGGGAGCTGTTTTTT. Translation: CASSLGSTSGGTGELFF.

The DNA of the CDR3 is TGTGCCAGCAGCCTGGGACTAGCGGTAACCTACGAGCAGTACTTC. This sequence encodes CASSLGLAVTYEQYF. The V and J genes are TRBV7-9 and TRBJ2-7, with 11 bases matching TRBD2. The CDR3 is 15 amino acids. The V and J ends lost 5 bases and 2 bases, in that order; junction bases with no gene match: 5. The germline V gene has CDR1 SEHNR and CDR2 FQNEAQ (reference sequence).

The J gene is TRBJ2-7, the V gene TRBV28; D is possibly TRBD1 (6 bases). The CDR3 runs 14 residues. V was trimmed by 4 bases and J by 6 bases, leaving 16 bases between them. CDR1 is MDHEN and CDR2 is SYDVKM in the germline V gene. For the CDR3, the DNA is TGTGCCAGCAGTTCCTTCCCTCAGGGGCTCGAGCAGTACTTC. This codes for CASSSFPQGLEQYF.

The J gene is TRBJ2-5, the V gene TRBV5-4; 7 positions agree with TRBD2. This CDR3 has 14 amino acids. Germline trimming cut 5 bases from V and 4 bases from J; bases unmatched to any gene: 8. Germline V gives CDR1 SGHNT, CDR2 YYREEE (reference sequence). The CDR3 DNA reads TGTGCCAGCAGTCGGGACTACATGCTAGAGACCCAGTACTTC. This translates into CASSRDYMLETQYF.